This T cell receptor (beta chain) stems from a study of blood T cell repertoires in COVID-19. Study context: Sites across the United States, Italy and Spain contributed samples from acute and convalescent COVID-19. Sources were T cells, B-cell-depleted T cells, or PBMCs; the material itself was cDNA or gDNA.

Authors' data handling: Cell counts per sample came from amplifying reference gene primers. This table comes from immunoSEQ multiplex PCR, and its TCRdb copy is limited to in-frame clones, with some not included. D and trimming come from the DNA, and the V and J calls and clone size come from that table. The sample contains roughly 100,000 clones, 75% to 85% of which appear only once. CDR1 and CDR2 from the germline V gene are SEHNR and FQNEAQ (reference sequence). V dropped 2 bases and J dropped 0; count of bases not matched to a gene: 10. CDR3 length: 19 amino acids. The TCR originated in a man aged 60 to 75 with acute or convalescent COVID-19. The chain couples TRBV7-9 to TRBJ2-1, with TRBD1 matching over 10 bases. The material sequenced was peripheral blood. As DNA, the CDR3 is TGTGCCAGCAGCTTATTCGGGACAGGGGCCCCGAGCTCCTACAATGAGCAGTTCTTC. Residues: CASSLFGTGAPSSYNEQFF.